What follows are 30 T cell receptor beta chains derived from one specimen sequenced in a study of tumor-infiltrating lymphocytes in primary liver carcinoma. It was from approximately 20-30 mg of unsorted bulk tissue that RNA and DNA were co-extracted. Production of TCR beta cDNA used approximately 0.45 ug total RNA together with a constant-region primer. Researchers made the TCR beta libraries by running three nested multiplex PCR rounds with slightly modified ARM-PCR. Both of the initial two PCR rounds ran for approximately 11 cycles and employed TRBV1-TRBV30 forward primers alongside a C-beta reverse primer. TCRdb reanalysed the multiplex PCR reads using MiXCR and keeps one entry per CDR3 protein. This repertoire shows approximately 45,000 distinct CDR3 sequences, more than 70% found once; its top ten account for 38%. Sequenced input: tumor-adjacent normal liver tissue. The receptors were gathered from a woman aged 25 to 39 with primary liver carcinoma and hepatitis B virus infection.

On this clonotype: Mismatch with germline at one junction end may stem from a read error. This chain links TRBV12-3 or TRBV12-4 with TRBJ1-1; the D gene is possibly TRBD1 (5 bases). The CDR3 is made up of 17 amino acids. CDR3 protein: CAISRPRFREFDTEAFF. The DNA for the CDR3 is TGTGCCATCAGTCGCCCAAGATTCAGGGAATTTGATACTGAAGCTTTCTTT.

The CDR3 region has the DNA TGTGCCAGCAGTTTTCCGTCTGCAGCTTTCTTT. Protein: CASSFPSAAFF. The genes are TRBV12-3 or TRBV12-4 and TRBJ1-1; D gene unclear. The CDR3 is 11 residues long. The V end lost 3 bases, the J end lost 10 bases, and 9 bases lay between the germline ends.

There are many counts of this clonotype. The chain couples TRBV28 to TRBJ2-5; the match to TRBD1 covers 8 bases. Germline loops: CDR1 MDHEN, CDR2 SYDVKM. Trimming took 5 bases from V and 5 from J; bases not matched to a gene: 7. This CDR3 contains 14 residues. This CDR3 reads CASSLQGGGETQYF. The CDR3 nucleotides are TGTGCCAGCAGTCTACAGGGGGGCGGGGAGACCCAGTACTTC.

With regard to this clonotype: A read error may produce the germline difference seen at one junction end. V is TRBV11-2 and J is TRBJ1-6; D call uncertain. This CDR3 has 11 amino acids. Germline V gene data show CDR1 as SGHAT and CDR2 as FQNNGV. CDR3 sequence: CANSLATSLQF. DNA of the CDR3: TGTGCCAACAGCTTAGCTACATCCCTCCAATTT.

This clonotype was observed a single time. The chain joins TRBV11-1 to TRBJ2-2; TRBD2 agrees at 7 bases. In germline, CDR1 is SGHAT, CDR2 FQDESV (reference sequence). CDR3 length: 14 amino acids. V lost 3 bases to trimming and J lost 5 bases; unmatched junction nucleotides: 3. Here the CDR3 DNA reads TGTGCCAGCAGCTTGGGAGGGAAGACCGGGGAGCTGTTTTTT. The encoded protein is CASSLGGKTGELFF.

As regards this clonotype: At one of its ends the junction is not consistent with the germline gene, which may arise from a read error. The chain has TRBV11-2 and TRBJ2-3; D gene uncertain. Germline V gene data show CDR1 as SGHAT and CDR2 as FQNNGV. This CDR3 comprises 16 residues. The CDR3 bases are TGTGCCAGCAGCTTAAGGTGGGCCCTTAGCACGGATATGCAGTATTTT. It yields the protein CASSLRWALSTDMQYF.

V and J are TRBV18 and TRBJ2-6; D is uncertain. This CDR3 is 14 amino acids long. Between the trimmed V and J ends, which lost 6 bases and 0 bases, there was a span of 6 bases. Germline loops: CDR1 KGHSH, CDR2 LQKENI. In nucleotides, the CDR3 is TGTGCCAGCTCCCCCTACTCTGGGGCCAACGTCCTGACTTTC. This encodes CASSPYSGANVLTF. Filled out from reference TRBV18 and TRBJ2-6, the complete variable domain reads NAGVMQNPRHLVRRRGQEARLRCSPMKGHSHVYWYRQLPEEGLKFMVYLQKENIIDESGMPKERFSAEFPKEGPSILRIQQVVRGDSAAYFCASSPYSGANVLTFGAGSRLTVL.

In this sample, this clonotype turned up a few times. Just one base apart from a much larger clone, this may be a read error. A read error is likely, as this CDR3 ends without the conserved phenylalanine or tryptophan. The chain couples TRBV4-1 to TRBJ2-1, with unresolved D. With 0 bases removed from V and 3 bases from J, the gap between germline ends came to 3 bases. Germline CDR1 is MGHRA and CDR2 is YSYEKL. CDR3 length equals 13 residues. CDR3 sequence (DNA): TGCGCCAGCAGCCAAGATCACTACAATGAGCAGTTCTTG. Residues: CASSQDHYNEQFL.

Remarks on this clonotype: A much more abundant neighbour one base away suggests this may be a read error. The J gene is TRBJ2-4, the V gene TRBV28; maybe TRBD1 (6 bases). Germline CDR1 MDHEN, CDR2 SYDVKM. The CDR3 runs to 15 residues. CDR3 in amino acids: CATISRGGSKNIEYF. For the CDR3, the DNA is TGTGCCACCATATCCAGGGGCGGTTCCAAAAACATTGAGTACTTC.

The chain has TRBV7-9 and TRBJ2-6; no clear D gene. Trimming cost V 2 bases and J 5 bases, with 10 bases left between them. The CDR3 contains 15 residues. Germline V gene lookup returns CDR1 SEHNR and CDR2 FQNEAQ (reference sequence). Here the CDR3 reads CASSLPQARANVLTF. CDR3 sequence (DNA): TGTGCCAGCAGCTTACCCCAAGCTAGGGCCAACGTCCTGACTTTC.

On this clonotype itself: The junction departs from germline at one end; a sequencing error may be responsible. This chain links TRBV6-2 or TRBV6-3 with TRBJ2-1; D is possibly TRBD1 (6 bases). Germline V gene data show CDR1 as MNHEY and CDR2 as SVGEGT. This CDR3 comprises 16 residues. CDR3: CASSYLRQVSYNEQLF. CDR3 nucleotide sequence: TGTGCCAGCAGTTACTTAAGACAGGTTTCCTACAATGAACAGCTCTTC.

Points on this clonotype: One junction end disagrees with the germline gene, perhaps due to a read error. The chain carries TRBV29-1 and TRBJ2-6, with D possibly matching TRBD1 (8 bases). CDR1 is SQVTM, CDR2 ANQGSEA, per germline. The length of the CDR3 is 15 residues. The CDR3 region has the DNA TGCAGCGTGGTACAGGGGGGGTTTGGGTCCAACGTCCTGATTTTC. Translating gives CSVVQGGFGSNVLIF.

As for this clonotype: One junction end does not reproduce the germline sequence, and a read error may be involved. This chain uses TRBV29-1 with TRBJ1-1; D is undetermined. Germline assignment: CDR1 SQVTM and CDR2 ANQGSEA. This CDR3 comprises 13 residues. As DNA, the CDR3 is TGCAGCGTTGCCCCGCACCCGAACACCGAAGTTTTCTTT. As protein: CSVAPHPNTEVFF.

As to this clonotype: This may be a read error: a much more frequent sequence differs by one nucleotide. The DNA for the CDR3 is TGTGCCACCAGTGACAGCGGGAGCACAGATACGCAGTATTTT. It encodes CATSDSGSTDTQYF. This sequence joins TRBV6-4 and TRBJ2-3; a weak D match, TRBD2 (6 bases). Germline V CDR1 and CDR2: MRHNA, SNTAGT. This CDR3 is 14 amino acids long.

The CDR3 nucleotides read TGCGCCAGCAGACCATCCAGGGAGATCGATGGCTACACCTTC. Translating gives CASRPSREIDGYTF. The chain links TRBV4-3 to TRBJ1-2, with D tentatively TRBD1 (5 bases). This CDR3 comprises 14 residues. Germline V CDR1 and CDR2: LGHNA, YSLEER. The V end was cut by 6 bases, the J end by 6 bases, with 17 bases between.

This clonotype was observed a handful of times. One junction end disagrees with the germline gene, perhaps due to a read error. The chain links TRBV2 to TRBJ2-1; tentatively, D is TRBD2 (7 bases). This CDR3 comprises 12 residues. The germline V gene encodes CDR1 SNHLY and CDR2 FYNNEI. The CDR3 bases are TGTGCCAGCAGTGAAGAGGGGGAGGGCCTACTCTTC. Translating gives CASSEEGEGLLF.

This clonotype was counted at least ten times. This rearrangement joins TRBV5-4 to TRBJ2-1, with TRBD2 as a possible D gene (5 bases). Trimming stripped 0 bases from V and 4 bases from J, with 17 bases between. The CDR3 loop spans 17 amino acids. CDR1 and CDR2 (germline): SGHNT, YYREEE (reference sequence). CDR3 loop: CASSLAPASLLYNEQFF. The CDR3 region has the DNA TGTGCCAGCAGCTTGGCCCCAGCTAGCCTTTTGTACAATGAGCAGTTCTTC.

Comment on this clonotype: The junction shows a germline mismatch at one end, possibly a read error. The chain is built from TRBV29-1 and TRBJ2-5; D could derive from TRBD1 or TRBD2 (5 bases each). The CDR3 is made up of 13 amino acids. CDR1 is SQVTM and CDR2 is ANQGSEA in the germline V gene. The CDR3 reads CRVEVGDAETQYF. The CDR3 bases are TGCCGCGTTGAGGTCGGGGACGCGGAGACCCAGTACTTC.

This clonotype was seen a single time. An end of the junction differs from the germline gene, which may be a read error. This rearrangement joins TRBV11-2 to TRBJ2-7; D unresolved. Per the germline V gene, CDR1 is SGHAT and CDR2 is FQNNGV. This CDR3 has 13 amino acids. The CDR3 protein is CASVLFRGYEQYF. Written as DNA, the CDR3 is TGTGCCAGCGTCCTGTTTAGAGGATACGAACAGTACTTC.

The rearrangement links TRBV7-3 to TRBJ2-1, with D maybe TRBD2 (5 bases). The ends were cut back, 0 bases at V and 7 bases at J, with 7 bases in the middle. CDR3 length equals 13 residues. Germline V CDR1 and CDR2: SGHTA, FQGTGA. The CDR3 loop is CASSLTRLNEQFF. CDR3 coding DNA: TGTGCCAGCAGCTTAACGAGACTAAATGAGCAGTTCTTC.

The CDR3 reads CASSLEPGGYGYTF. The CDR3 region has the DNA TGTGCCAGCAGCCTAGAGCCAGGAGGCTATGGCTACACCTTC. The chain joins TRBV7-8 to TRBJ1-2; D is unresolved. Trimming pared 5 bases from V and 4 bases from J, leaving 14 bases between. The length of the CDR3 is 14 residues. The germline V gene encodes CDR1 SGHVS and CDR2 FQNEAQ.

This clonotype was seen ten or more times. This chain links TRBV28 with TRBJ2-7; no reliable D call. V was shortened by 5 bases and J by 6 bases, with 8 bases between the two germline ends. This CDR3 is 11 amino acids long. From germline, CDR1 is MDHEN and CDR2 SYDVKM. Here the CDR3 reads CASSLRLEQYF. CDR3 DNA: TGTGCCAGCAGTCTAAGACTCGAGCAGTACTTC.

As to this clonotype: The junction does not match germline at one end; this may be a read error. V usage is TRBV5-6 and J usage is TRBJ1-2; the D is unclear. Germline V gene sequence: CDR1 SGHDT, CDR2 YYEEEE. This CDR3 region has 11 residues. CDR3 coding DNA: TGTACCAGCACCGCCCGGGAGGGCTACACCTTC. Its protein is CTSTAREGYTF.

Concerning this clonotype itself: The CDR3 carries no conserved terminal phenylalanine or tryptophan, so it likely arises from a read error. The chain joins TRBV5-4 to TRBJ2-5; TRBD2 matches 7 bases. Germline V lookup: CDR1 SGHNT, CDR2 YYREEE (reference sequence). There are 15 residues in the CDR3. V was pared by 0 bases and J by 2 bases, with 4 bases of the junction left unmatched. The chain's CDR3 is CASSLGSSGQETQYY. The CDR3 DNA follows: TGTGCCAGCAGCTTGGGGTCTAGCGGACAAGAGACCCAGTACTAC.

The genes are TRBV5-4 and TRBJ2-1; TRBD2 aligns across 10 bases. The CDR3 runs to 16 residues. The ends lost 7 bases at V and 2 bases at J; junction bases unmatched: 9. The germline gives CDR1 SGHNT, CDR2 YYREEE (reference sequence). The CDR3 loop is CASCPAGGLTYNEQFF. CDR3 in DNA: TGTGCCAGCTGCCCAGCGGGAGGGTTGACCTACAATGAGCAGTTCTTC. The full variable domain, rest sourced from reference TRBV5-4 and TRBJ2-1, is ETGVTQSPTHLIKTRGQQVTLRCSSQSGHNTVSWYQQALGQGPQFIFQYYREEENGRGNFPPRFSGLQFPNYSSELNVNALELDDSALYLCASCPAGGLTYNEQFFGPGTRLTVL.

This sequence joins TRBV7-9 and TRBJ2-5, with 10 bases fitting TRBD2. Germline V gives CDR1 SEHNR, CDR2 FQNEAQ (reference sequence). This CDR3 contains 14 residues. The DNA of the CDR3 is TGTGTCAGTAGCTTAGAACTAGCGGGGGAGACCCAGTACTTC. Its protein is CVSSLELAGETQYF. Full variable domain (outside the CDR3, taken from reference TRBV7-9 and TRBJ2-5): DTGVSQNPRHKITKRGQNVTFRCDPISEHNRLYWYRQTLGQGPEFLTYFQNEAQLEKSRLLSDRFSAERPKGSFSTLEIQRTEQGDSAMYLCVSSLELAGETQYFGPGTRLLVL.

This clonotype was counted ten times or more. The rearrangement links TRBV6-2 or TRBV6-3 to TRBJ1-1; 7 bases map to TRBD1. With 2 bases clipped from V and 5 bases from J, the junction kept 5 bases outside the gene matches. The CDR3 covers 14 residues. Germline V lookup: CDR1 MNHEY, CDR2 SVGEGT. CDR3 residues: CASSYTNRGTEAFF. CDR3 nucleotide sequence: TGTGCCAGCAGTTACACGAACAGGGGAACTGAAGCTTTCTTT.

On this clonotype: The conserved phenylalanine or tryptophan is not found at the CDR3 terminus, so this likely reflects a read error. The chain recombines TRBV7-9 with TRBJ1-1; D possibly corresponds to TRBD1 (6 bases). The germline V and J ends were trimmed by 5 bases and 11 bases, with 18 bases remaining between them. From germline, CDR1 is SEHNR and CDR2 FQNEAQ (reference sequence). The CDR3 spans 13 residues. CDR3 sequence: CASSPGVGARAFI. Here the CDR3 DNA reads TGTGCCAGCAGCCCCGGGGTGGGGGCTCGGGCTTTCATT.

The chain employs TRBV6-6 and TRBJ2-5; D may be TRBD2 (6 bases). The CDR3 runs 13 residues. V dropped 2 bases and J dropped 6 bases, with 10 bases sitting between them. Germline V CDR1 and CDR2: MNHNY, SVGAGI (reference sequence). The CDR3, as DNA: TGTGCCAGCAGTTACGGGGGGTCACAGACCCAGTACTTC. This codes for CASSYGGSQTQYF.

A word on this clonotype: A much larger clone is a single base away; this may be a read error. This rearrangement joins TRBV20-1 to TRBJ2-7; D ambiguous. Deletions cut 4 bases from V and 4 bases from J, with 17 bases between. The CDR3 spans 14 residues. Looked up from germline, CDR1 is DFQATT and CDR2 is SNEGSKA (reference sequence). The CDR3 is CSAKSVSQIYEQYF. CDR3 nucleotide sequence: TGCAGTGCTAAGTCAGTAAGCCAGATTTACGAGCAGTACTTC.